This TCR beta chain was profiled in a study of T cell changes during pregnancy in multiple sclerosis (dated by TCRdb to about 2019). Looking at the study overall: The study looked at changes in the T cell repertoire across pregnancy in women with multiple sclerosis.

Counted from cysteine to phenylalanine, this CDR3 has 16 amino acids. The read is trimmed to its CDR3 DNA, 48 bases read in frame from base 1. Sequences SEHNR (CDR1) and FQNEAQ (CDR2) are obtained from the germline V gene (reference sequence). The library relied on the immunoSEQ multiplex PCR assay. The immuneACCESS repertoire file appears here via TCRdb, limited to in-frame rearrangements. These files lack a portion of the clones; in checked studies, under half of the deficit traces to unresolved V genes, and the cause of the others is not known. In this sample the table shows tens of thousands of clones, more than 90% of which occur a single time. The ten top clones hold 9% of the sample. Concerning this clone: Its antigen specificity is not known. The germline gene is not matched at one end of the junction; a read error may be the cause.

The specimen was CD8+ T cells from peripheral blood mononuclear cells, collected after pregnancy. The V and J genes are TRBV7-9 and TRBJ2-6, with no reliable assignment of the D segment. This clonotype was sampled from a female donor with multiple sclerosis, enrolled in a pregnancy study. The DNA sequence is TGTGCCAGCAGCCCCGGCAGAGCGTCTGAGGCCAACGTCCTGACTTTC. It translates as CASSPGRASEANVLTF.